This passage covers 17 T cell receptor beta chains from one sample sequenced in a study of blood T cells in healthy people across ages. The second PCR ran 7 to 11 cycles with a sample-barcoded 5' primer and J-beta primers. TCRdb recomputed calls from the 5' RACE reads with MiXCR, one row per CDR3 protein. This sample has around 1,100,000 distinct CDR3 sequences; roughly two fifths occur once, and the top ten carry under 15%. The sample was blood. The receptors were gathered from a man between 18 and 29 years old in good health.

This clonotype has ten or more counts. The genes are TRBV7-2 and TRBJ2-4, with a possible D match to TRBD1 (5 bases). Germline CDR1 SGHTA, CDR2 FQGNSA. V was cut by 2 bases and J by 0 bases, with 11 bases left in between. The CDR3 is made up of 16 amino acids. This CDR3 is CASSLQGLLAKNIQYF. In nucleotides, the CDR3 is TGTGCCAGCAGCTTACAGGGTCTACTAGCCAAAAACATTCAGTACTTC.

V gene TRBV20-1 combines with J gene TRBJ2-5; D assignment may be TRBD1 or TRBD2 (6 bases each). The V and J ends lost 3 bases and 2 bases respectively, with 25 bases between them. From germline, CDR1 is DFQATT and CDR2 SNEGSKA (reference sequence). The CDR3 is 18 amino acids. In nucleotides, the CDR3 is TGCAGTGCTAGTTCTCCCGGGGGCTCAGGGTTCGGGCAAGAGACCCAGTACTTC. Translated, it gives CSASSPGGSGFGQETQYF.

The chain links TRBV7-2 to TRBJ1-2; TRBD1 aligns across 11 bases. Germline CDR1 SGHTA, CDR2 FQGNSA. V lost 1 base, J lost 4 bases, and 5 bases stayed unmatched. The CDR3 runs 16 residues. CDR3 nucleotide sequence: TGTGCCAGCAGCTTAGTGAGGACAGGGGGCGGCTATGGCTACACCTTC. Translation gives CASSLVRTGGGYGYTF.

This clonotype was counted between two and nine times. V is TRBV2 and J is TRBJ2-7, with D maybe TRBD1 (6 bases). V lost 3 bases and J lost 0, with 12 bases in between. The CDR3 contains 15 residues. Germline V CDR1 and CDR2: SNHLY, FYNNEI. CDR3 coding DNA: TGTGCCAGCAGTGACCGGCAGGGGAGCTCCTACGAGCAGTACTTC. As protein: CASSDRQGSSYEQYF.

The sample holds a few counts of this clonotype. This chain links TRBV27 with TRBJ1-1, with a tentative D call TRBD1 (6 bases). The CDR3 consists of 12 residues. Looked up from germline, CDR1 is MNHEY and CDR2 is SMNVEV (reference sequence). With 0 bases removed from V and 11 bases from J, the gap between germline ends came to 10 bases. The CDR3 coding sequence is TGTGCCAGCAGTTTATCGGAGGGGGAGGCTTTCTTT. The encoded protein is CASSLSEGEAFF.

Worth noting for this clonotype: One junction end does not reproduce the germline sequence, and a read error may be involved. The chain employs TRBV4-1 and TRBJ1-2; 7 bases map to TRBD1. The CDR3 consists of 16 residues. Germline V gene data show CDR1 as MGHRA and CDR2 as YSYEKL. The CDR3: CVSSQTTGRGDYGYTF. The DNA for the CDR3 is TGCGTCAGCAGCCAAACGACAGGGAGAGGAGACTATGGCTACACCTTC.

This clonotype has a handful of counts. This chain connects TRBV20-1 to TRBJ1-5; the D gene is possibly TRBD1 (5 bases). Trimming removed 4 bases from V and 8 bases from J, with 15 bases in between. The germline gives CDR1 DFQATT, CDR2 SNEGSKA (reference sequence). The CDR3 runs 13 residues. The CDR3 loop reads CSATGTPFEPQHF. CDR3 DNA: TGCAGTGCTACCGGGACCCCCTTCGAGCCCCAGCATTTT.

CDR3: CASSLAGNTGNTIYF. Here the CDR3 DNA reads TGTGCCAGCAGCTTAGCCGGGAACACAGGAAACACCATATATTTT. This chain connects TRBV7-2 to TRBJ1-3; D not certain. The V gene lost 0 bases and the J gene lost 4 bases, with 10 bases spanning the gap. This CDR3 has 15 amino acids. Germline loops: CDR1 SGHTA, CDR2 FQGNSA.

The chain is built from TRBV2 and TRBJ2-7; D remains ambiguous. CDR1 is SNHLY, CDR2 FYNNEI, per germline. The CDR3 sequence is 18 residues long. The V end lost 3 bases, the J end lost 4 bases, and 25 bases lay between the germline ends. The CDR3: CASSDSTRDRRSWYEQYF. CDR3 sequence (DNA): TGTGCCAGCAGTGATTCCACCAGAGATCGAAGGAGTTGGTACGAGCAGTACTTC. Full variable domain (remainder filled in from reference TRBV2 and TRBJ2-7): EPEVTQTPSHQVTQMGQEVILRCVPISNHLYFYWYRQILGQKVEFLVSFYNNEISEKSEIFDDQFSVERPDGSNFTLKIRSTKLEDSAMYFCASSDSTRDRRSWYEQYFGPGTRLTVT.

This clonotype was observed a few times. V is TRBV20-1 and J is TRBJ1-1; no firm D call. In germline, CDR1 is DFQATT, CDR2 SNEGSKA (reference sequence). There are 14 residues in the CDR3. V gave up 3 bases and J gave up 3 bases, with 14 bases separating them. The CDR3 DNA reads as TGCAGTGCTAGTTTCGGTGGGCCTGACACTGAAGCTTTCTTT. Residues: CSASFGGPDTEAFF.

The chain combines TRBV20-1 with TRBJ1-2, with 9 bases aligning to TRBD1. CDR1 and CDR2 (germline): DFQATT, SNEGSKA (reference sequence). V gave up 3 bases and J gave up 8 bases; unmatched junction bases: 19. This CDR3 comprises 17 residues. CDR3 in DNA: TGCAGTGCTAGTTCCGGGACAGGGATGTTATACTCGAAGGGCTACACCTTC. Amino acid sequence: CSASSGTGMLYSKGYTF.

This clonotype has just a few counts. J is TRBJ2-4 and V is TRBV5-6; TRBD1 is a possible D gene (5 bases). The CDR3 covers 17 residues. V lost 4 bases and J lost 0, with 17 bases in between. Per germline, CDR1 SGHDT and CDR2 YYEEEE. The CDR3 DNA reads TGTGCCAGCAGCCGCTGGTCAGGACACTTAGCCAAAAACATTCAGTACTTC. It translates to CASSRWSGHLAKNIQYF.

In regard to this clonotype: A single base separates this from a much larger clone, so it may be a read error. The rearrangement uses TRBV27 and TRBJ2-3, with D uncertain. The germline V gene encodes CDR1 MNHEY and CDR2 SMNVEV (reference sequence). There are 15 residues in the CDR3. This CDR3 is CAGSLSRLGTDTQYF. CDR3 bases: TGTGCCGGCAGTTTATCGAGGCTGGGCACAGATACGCAGTATTTT.

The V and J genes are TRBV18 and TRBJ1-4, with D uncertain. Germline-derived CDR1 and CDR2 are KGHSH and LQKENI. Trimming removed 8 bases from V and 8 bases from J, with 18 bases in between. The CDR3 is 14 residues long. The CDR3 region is CASRSGIIREKLFF. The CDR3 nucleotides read TGTGCCAGCCGATCCGGGATTATTAGAGAAAAACTGTTTTTT.

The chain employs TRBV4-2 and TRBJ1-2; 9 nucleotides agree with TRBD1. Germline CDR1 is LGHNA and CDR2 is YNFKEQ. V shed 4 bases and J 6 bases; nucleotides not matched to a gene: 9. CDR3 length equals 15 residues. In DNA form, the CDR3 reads TGTGCCAGCAGCCGCGCACAGGGGGCGGAGGATGGCTACACCTTC. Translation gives CASSRAQGAEDGYTF.

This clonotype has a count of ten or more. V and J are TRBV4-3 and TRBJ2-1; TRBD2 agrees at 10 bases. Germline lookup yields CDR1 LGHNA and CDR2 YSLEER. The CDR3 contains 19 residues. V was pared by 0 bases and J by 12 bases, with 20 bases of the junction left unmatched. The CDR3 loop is CASSQDRGTSDSVVKGQFF. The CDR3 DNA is TGCGCCAGCAGCCAAGATAGGGGGACTAGCGATTCGGTGGTTAAGGGGCAGTTCTTC.

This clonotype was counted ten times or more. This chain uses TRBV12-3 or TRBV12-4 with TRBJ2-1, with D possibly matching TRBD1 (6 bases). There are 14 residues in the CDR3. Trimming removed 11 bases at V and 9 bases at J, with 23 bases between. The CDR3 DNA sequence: TGTGCCTGCCAGGGGCCCTTATTTGCTGGTGAGCAGTTCTTC. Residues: CACQGPLFAGEQFF.